This T cell receptor beta chain was identified in a study of OX40 agonist ivuxolimab in advanced cancers. Study-level findings and limits: CD8+ T cells showed, on average, more clonal expansion than CD4+ cells. Among the lowest levels of clonal expansion were found in partial responders at 0.1-3.0 mg/kg.

Germline V gene sequence: CDR1 SGHRS, CDR2 YFSETQ. The V gene end was trimmed by 1 base and the J gene end by 5 bases; junction bases not matched to a gene: 2. The CDR3 is 14 amino acids. Autoimmune disease history or systemic immunosuppression disqualified patients. Blood samples were obtained at baseline, cycle 4 day 1, and cycle 7 day 1. TCRdb's copy holds only in-frame clones and misses some; the assay was immunoSEQ multiplex PCR. The sample holds roughly 86,000 clones, around 85% seen once. In its sample, this clone was seen a few times. What it binds is unknown. Sequencing was performed on CD4+ or CD8+ T cells sorted from blood, taken in a trial of the OX40 agonist ivuxolimab. This TCR came from an adult with an advanced solid tumor such as melanoma, head and neck, liver or kidney cancer. The gene calls are TRBV5-1 and TRBJ1-2; TRBD1 matches at 10 bases. DNA of the CDR3: TGCGCCAGCAGCTTGCGGACAGGGGGGTATGGCTACACCTTC. Protein: CASSLRTGGYGYTF.